These 25 T cell receptor beta chains were sequenced from one sample in a study of untreated major depressive disorder. Libraries were prepared by immunoSEQ multiplex PCR; TCRdb keeps only in-frame clonotypes and omits some of them. The sample gives 20,000 to 25,000 clones, approximately 95% of which show up once; 0.25% to 0.35% is in the top ten. Input material: CD4+ T cells from PBMCs. Receptor source: a man aged 30 to 45 in good health.

The chain couples TRBV5-4 to TRBJ2-5; D gene ambiguous. V lost 4 bases to trimming and J lost 5 bases, with 18 bases between them. The V gene's germline CDR1 is SGHNT and CDR2 YYREEE (reference sequence). The CDR3 is 15 amino acids. Here the CDR3 DNA reads TGTGCCAGCAGCCCTTACAGTGGGGTGGGGGAGACCCAGTACTTC. It yields the protein CASSPYSGVGETQYF. Together with reference TRBV5-4 and TRBJ2-5, the CDR3 gives the full variable domain: ETGVTQSPTHLIKTRGQQVTLRCSSQSGHNTVSWYQQALGQGPQFIFQYYREEENGRGNFPPRFSGLQFPNYSSELNVNALELDDSALYLCASSPYSGVGETQYFGPGTRLLVL.

This sequence joins TRBV7-9 and TRBJ1-5; D ambiguous. The CDR3 extends over 15 amino acids. V shed 4 bases and J shed 5 bases, with 15 bases lying between them. Germline V gene data show CDR1 as SEHNR and CDR2 as FQNEAQ (reference sequence). The CDR3 reads CASSSLDVIDQPQHF. CDR3 sequence (DNA): TGTGCCAGCAGCTCCCTCGACGTGATCGATCAGCCCCAGCATTTT. Drawing the rest from reference TRBV7-9 and TRBJ1-5, the complete variable domain is DTGVSQNPRHKITKRGQNVTFRCDPISEHNRLYWYRQTLGQGPEFLTYFQNEAQLEKSRLLSDRFSAERPKGSFSTLEIQRTEQGDSAMYLCASSSLDVIDQPQHFGDGTRLSIL.

The rearrangement uses TRBV7-2 and TRBJ2-4; tentatively, D is TRBD1 (5 bases). Per the germline V gene, CDR1 is SGHTA and CDR2 is FQGNSA. Trimming took 5 bases from V and 9 from J, leaving 14 bases between them. The CDR3 length is 13 residues. The CDR3 protein is CASSGAVGSIQYF. CDR3 sequence (DNA): TGTGCCAGCAGCGGGGCGGTCGGAAGCATTCAGTACTTC. The entire variable domain, with the rest obtained from reference TRBV7-2 and TRBJ2-4, is as follows: GAGVSQSPSNKVTEKGKDVELRCDPISGHTALYWYRQSLGQGLEFLIYFQGNSAPDKSGLPSDRFSAERTGGSVSTLTIQRTQQEDSAVYLCASSGAVGSIQYFGAGTRLSVL.

This chain uses TRBV5-1 with TRBJ2-2, with 10 bases lining up with TRBD2. CDR1 is SGHRS, CDR2 YFSETQ, per germline. The CDR3 consists of 16 residues. With V trimmed by 3 bases and J by 1 base, 3 bases remained unmatched. The CDR3 region has the DNA TGCGCCAGCAGCTCCGGGACTAGCGAGAACACCGGGGAGCTGTTTTTT. Its protein product is CASSSGTSENTGELFF.

V is TRBV7-9 and J is TRBJ1-5; D gene uncertain. Trimming pared 2 bases from V and 5 bases from J, leaving 4 bases between. The germline CDR1 and CDR2 sequences are SEHNR and FQNEAQ (reference sequence). This CDR3 is 12 amino acids long. In nucleotides, the CDR3 is TGTGCCAGCAGCTTAAAGGATCAGCCCCAGCATTTT. Translated, it gives CASSLKDQPQHF. The entire variable domain, with the rest obtained from reference TRBV7-9 and TRBJ1-5, is as follows: DTGVSQNPRHKITKRGQNVTFRCDPISEHNRLYWYRQTLGQGPEFLTYFQNEAQLEKSRLLSDRFSAERPKGSFSTLEIQRTEQGDSAMYLCASSLKDQPQHFGDGTRLSIL.

The rearrangement joins TRBV6-5 to TRBJ2-3; D may be TRBD1 (5 bases). The CDR3 is 15 residues long. Looked up from germline, CDR1 is MNHEY and CDR2 is SVGAGI. V was shortened by 2 bases and J by 4 bases, with 13 bases between the two germline ends. CDR3 residues: CASSYGQGRADTQYF. CDR3 coding DNA: TGTGCCAGCAGTTACGGGCAGGGTCGCGCAGATACGCAGTATTTT.

V gene TRBV2 combines with J gene TRBJ2-3; the D gene is possibly TRBD2 (5 bases). V was trimmed by 5 bases and J by 2 bases, leaving 8 bases between them. CDR3 size: 13 residues. CDR1 and CDR2 (germline): SNHLY, FYNNEI. The CDR3 DNA sequence: TGTGCCAGCAGTAGAGGGCCCACAGATACGCAGTATTTT. Translated: CASSRGPTDTQYF.

About this clone itself: Other DNA sequences in the same sample also yield this CDR3. The chain links TRBV9 to TRBJ2-1, with D possibly matching TRBD1 (6 bases). The CDR3 runs to 15 residues. Trimming pared 3 bases from V and 3 bases from J, leaving 13 bases between. Germline V gene data show CDR1 as SGDLS and CDR2 as YYNGEE. In DNA form, the CDR3 reads TGTGCCAGCAGCGGAGGCAGGGGCGGCTACAATGAGCAGTTCTTC. Its protein product is CASSGGRGGYNEQFF.

The chain has TRBV6-1 and TRBJ2-3, with no clear D. CDR1 is MNHNS, CDR2 SASEGT, per germline. Trimming removed 1 base at V and 5 bases at J, with 10 bases between. CDR3 length: 14 amino acids. CDR3 protein: CASSEGGTRDTQYF. The CDR3 nucleotides are TGTGCCAGCAGTGAAGGTGGAACCCGAGATACGCAGTATTTT.

CDR3 coding DNA: TGTGCCAGCAGCTCGGGACAGGGTAATGAAAAACTGTTTTTT. Translating it yields CASSSGQGNEKLFF. The chain uses TRBV7-3 and TRBJ1-4; TRBD1 matches 9 bases. The CDR3 length is 14 residues. Germline V CDR1 and CDR2: SGHTA, FQGTGA. Trimming took 4 bases from V and 4 from J; bases not matched to a gene: 1.

This clone was recorded only once. CDR3 amino acids: CASNQNGQLGLYGYTF. CDR3 coding DNA: TGTGCCAGCAACCAAAATGGACAGCTAGGCTTGTATGGCTACACCTTC. The chain employs TRBV2 and TRBJ1-2; a weak D match, TRBD1 (6 bases). This CDR3 region has 16 residues. CDR1 SNHLY and CDR2 FYNNEI come from the germline V gene. Trimming took off 7 bases at V and 5 bases at J, with 23 bases between the two ends. The full variable domain, rest sourced from reference TRBV2 and TRBJ1-2, is EPEVTQTPSHQVTQMGQEVILRCVPISNHLYFYWYRQILGQKVEFLVSFYNNEISEKSEIFDDQFSVERPDGSNFTLKIRSTKLEDSAMYFCASNQNGQLGLYGYTFGSGTRLTVV.

Details on this clone: This specimen includes other DNA sequences encoding the same CDR3. The genes are TRBV29-1 and TRBJ1-1, with D possibly matching TRBD1 (5 bases). Germline V lookup: CDR1 SQVTM, CDR2 ANQGSEA. The V and J ends lost 2 bases and 1 base respectively, with 8 bases between them. This CDR3 comprises 13 residues. The CDR3 here is CSVERDRNTEAFF. DNA of the CDR3: TGCAGCGTTGAAAGGGACCGGAACACTGAAGCTTTCTTT.

V gene TRBV7-2 combines with J gene TRBJ1-1, with a weak D call TRBD1 (5 bases). The CDR3 covers 13 residues. Germline assignment: CDR1 SGHTA and CDR2 FQGNSA. V lost 5 bases to trimming and J lost 3 bases, with 10 bases between them. CDR3 residues: CASSPQTDTEAFF. The CDR3 region has the DNA TGTGCCAGCAGCCCACAGACAGACACTGAAGCTTTCTTT.

The rearrangement uses TRBV7-2 and TRBJ1-4, with 10 bases that match TRBD1. Germline CDR1 and CDR2: SGHTA and FQGNSA. The V and J ends lost 5 bases and 5 bases, in that order; junction bases with no gene match: 8. The CDR3 consists of 16 residues. This CDR3 is CASSAVPGQGNEKLFF. The CDR3 DNA sequence: TGTGCCAGCAGCGCCGTTCCGGGACAGGGGAATGAAAAACTGTTTTTT.

The chain links TRBV19 to TRBJ1-1; the D is unclear. The V gene's germline CDR1 is LNHDA and CDR2 SQIVND (reference sequence). This CDR3 region has 13 residues. V was trimmed by 3 bases and J by 6 bases, leaving 11 bases between them. The CDR3 DNA reads as TGTGCCAGTAGTATTTCCGCTGGGGCTGAAGCTTTCTTT. This translates into CASSISAGAEAFF.

The rearrangement joins TRBV29-1 to TRBJ2-4; TRBD1 matches at 10 bases. CDR1 and CDR2 (germline): SQVTM, ANQGSEA. The CDR3 length is 14 residues. J lost 2 bases, V lost 7 bases, and 5 bases had no gene match. The CDR3 DNA sequence: TGCAGCGCCGGGACAGGGGTATCCAAAAACATTCAGTACTTC. Its translation is CSAGTGVSKNIQYF.

V and J are TRBV6-1 and TRBJ1-2; D gene uncertain. The CDR3 contains 14 residues. The ends were cut back, 3 bases at V and 4 bases at J, with 12 bases in the middle. Germline V gene data show CDR1 as MNHNS and CDR2 as SASEGT. In DNA, the CDR3 is TGTGCCAGCAGTGATGGCGGATTTTTCTATGGCTACACCTTC. Its translation: CASSDGGFFYGYTF.

This chain connects TRBV27 to TRBJ1-1; D possibly corresponds to TRBD1 (5 bases). CDR1 is MNHEY, CDR2 SMNVEV, per germline (reference sequence). The CDR3 is 17 amino acids. Deletions cut 2 bases from V and 0 bases from J, with 16 bases between. This CDR3 is CASSLLSEGILNTEAFF. The DNA for the CDR3 is TGTGCCAGCAGTTTACTCTCTGAGGGGATTTTGAACACTGAAGCTTTCTTT.

This chain links TRBV6-5 with TRBJ2-5; unclear D gene. The CDR3 is 12 residues long. Germline V gives CDR1 MNHEY, CDR2 SVGAGI. The V gene lost 7 bases and the J gene lost 4 bases, with 10 bases spanning the gap. The CDR3, as DNA: TGTGCCAGCACTAGTTCAGGAGAGACCCAGTACTTC. It translates to CASTSSGETQYF.

This chain links TRBV29-1 with TRBJ2-7, with 7 nucleotides matching TRBD1. Germline V CDR1 and CDR2: SQVTM, ANQGSEA. There are 12 residues in the CDR3. The J segment lost 5 bases and the V segment lost 7 bases, leaving 8 bases of the junction unmatched. The CDR3: CSAMTGPHEQYF. CDR3 nucleotides: TGCAGCGCCATGACAGGGCCCCACGAGCAGTACTTC.

The rearrangement joins TRBV5-1 to TRBJ1-1; 9 positions agree with TRBD1. V shed 0 bases, J shed 3 bases, and the junction held 3 bases outside the gene matches. The CDR3 covers 15 residues. Germline V gene sequence: CDR1 SGHRS, CDR2 YFSETQ. This chain's CDR3 is CASSLGDRVDTEAFF. The DNA for the CDR3 is TGCGCCAGCAGCTTGGGGGACAGGGTCGACACTGAAGCTTTCTTT.

This chain connects TRBV5-1 to TRBJ2-3; D may correspond to TRBD1 or TRBD2 (6 bases each). V lost 0 bases and J 5 bases, leaving 13 bases between the germline ends. Per germline, CDR1 SGHRS and CDR2 YFSETQ. This CDR3 spans 15 amino acids. CDR3 DNA sequence: TGCGCCAGCAGCTTGGTGGGGGGCGGCCAAGATACGCAGTATTTT. The encoded protein is CASSLVGGGQDTQYF.

This chain joins TRBV5-1 and TRBJ1-2, with D perhaps TRBD1 (5 bases). V lost 4 bases, J lost 2 bases, and 12 bases lay in between. Germline V gene lookup returns CDR1 SGHRS and CDR2 YFSETQ. The CDR3 is 14 amino acids. The CDR3 DNA follows: TGCGCCAGCAGCCCTGATTACAGGAACTATGGCTACACCTTC. Its protein product is CASSPDYRNYGYTF. The whole variable domain, filled in from reference TRBV5-1 and TRBJ1-2, reads KAGVTQTPRYLIKTRGQQVTLSCSPISGHRSVSWYQQTPGQGLQFLFEYFSETQRNKGNFPGRFSGRQFSNSRSEMNVSTLELGDSALYLCASSPDYRNYGYTFGSGTRLTVV.

The chain carries TRBV20-1 and TRBJ1-1; D remains unclear. The CDR3 totals 11 residues. V lost 0 bases, J lost 6 bases, and 5 bases lay in between. Germline CDR1 and CDR2: DFQATT and SNEGSKA (reference sequence). In DNA, the CDR3 is TGCAGTGCTAGAGACTGGCCTGAAGCTTTCTTT. Its protein product is CSARDWPEAFF.

The rearrangement uses TRBV9 and TRBJ1-5; D is unclear. Trimming took 0 bases from V and 4 from J, leaving 8 bases between them. The CDR3 extends over 14 amino acids. Germline V gene lookup returns CDR1 SGDLS and CDR2 YYNGEE. The CDR3 spells CASSVGGSNQPQHF. The CDR3 region has the DNA TGTGCCAGCAGCGTAGGGGGATCTAATCAGCCCCAGCATTTT.